This T cell receptor beta chain emerged from a study of cytomegalovirus exposure and HLA in healthy donors. Study-level points and caveats: A later analysis found TCR association rates differed by HLA locus, highest for DRB1 and lowest for HLA-C. With high specificity and sensitivity, the classifier reportedly diagnosed cytomegalovirus status. Several V segments, TRBV6-2 and TRBV6-3 among them, could not be told apart and were dropped. Looking again later, the authors saw that most CMV-associated TCR beta chains seemed HLA-restricted.

As for this clone: Its antigen is not identified.

The PCR had 60 Vbeta and 13 Jbeta primers. Sequencing was performed with immunoSEQ multiplex PCR; in TCRdb, only in-frame clones are kept and a portion is missing. The data contain roughly 92,000 clones, about four fifths of them seen just once; the ten biggest clones take up 32%. V lost 0 bases and J 9 bases, leaving 10 bases between the germline ends. The CDR3 is 13 residues long. Germline V lookup: CDR1 SGHRS, CDR2 YFSETQ. The V gene is TRBV5-1, the J gene TRBJ2-1; no clear D gene. This TCR derives from a man aged 50-60 years in good health and CMV-seropositive. Sequenced sample: PBMCs. The CDR3 bases are TGCGCCAGCAGCTTGGCAGGCGTCGGTGAGCAGTTCTTC. It encodes CASSLAGVGEQFF.